The 18 T cell receptor beta chains reported below all come from one sample, sequenced in a study of shared clonotypes between healthy human individuals (TCRdb year 2020). The receptor library was made with the immunoSEQ multiplex PCR assay. TCRdb re-hosts the immuneACCESS table, in-frame sequences only. Its copies lack some clones; in the studies checked, an unresolved V gene accounts for under half of them, and the cause for the rest is not known. In this sample the table shows 2,500,000 or so clones, more than 90% of which occur a single time. Around 0.14% of the sample is taken by the ten largest. Sequencing was done on a sample of naive CD4+ T cells sorted from blood. This sample's cell subset or site label indicates: CD45RA+ positively selected. These receptor sequences come from a man aged 18 to 29 in good health.

The V call is TRBV30, the J call TRBJ2-7, with TRBD2 as a possible D gene (5 bases). The CDR3 length is 15 residues. The germline V gene has CDR1 GTSNPN and CDR2 SVGIG (reference sequence). Trimming removed 4 bases at V and 0 bases at J, with 16 bases between. The CDR3 region has the DNA TGTGCCTGGAAAATCCCCGGACTCGTCTCCTACGAGCAGTACTTC. This encodes CAWKIPGLVSYEQYF. The full variable domain, rest sourced from reference TRBV30 and TRBJ2-7, is SQTIHQWPATLVQPVGSPLSLECTVEGTSNPNLYWYRQAAGRGLQLLFYSVGIGQISSEVPQNLSASRPQDRQFILSSKKLLLSDSGFYLCAWKIPGLVSYEQYFGPGTRLTVT.

The chain couples TRBV6-1 to TRBJ1-5, with TRBD1 matching over 8 bases. Germline V CDR1 and CDR2: MNHNS, SASEGT. This CDR3 contains 16 residues. V shed 4 bases, J shed 3 bases, and the junction held 8 bases outside the gene matches. DNA of the CDR3: TGTGCCAGCAGTGCCGGACAGGGTCAAATCAATCAGCCCCAGCATTTT. This encodes CASSAGQGQINQPQHF.

The chain employs TRBV5-4 and TRBJ2-3, with a possible D match to TRBD2 (6 bases). The CDR3 consists of 12 residues. Trimming took off 6 bases at V and 9 bases at J, with 14 bases between the two ends. Looked up from germline, CDR1 is SGHNT and CDR2 is YYREEE (reference sequence). The CDR3 spells CASIDPEGTQYF. The CDR3 bases are TGTGCCAGCATCGACCCGGAGGGGACGCAGTATTTT.

V is TRBV7-8 and J is TRBJ2-7; D is ambiguous. V lost 4 bases and J lost 11, with 12 bases in between. This CDR3 has 11 amino acids. From germline, CDR1 is SGHVS and CDR2 FQNEAQ. The CDR3 DNA is TGTGCCAGCAGCTGGGCTGCCCGGAAGTACTTC. Encoded protein: CASSWAARKYF.

This clone was counted a few times. The chain is built from TRBV12-5 and TRBJ1-1, with D unresolved. V was shortened by 0 bases and J by 7 bases, with 9 bases between the two germline ends. The CDR3 sequence is 13 residues long. Germline V lookup: CDR1 LGHNT, CDR2 FRNRAP. CDR3 in amino acids: CASGLVLKNEAFF. Here the CDR3 DNA reads TGTGCTAGTGGTTTGGTACTAAAGAATGAAGCTTTCTTT.

CDR3 protein: CASSQEEDQPQHF. The CDR3 region has the DNA TGTGCCAGCAGCCAGGAAGAGGATCAGCCCCAGCATTTT. The V call is TRBV16, the J call TRBJ1-5; D unresolved. Trimming took off 3 bases at V and 5 bases at J, with 8 bases between the two ends. This CDR3 is built from 13 residues. The germline V gene encodes CDR1 KGHSY and CDR2 FQNENV.

V gene TRBV6-5 combines with J gene TRBJ1-2, with 7 nucleotides matching TRBD1. The germline gives CDR1 MNHEY, CDR2 SVGAGI. With V trimmed by 10 bases and J by 8 bases, 10 bases remained unmatched. This CDR3 region has 12 residues. CDR3 sequence reads: CATTGWGGGYTF. The CDR3 region has the DNA TGTGCCACGACAGGGTGGGGCGGAGGCTACACCTTC.

The V and J genes are TRBV14 and TRBJ2-1; 13 nucleotides align to TRBD2. Trimming at V came to 1 base and at J to 3 bases, leaving 3 bases not matched to a gene. CDR3 size: 17 residues. Germline values: CDR1 SGHDN, CDR2 FVKESK. For the CDR3, the DNA is TGTGCCAGCAGCCAAGGACTAGCGGGAGGACTCTACAATGAGCAGTTCTTC. Translating it yields CASSQGLAGGLYNEQFF. The variable domain in full, completed from reference TRBV14 and TRBJ2-1, reads EAGVTQFPSHSVIEKGQTVTLRCDPISGHDNLYWYRRVMGKEIKFLLHFVKESKQDESGMPNNRFLAERTGGTYSTLKVQPAELEDSGVYFCASSQGLAGGLYNEQFFGPGTRLTVL.

As regards this clone: The sample contains more than one DNA sequence encoding this CDR3. The chain has TRBV5-1 and TRBJ1-6; possibly TRBD1 for D (5 bases). The ends were cut back, 0 bases at V and 7 bases at J, with 8 bases in the middle. The CDR3 is 14 amino acids. Germline lookup yields CDR1 SGHRS and CDR2 YFSETQ. CDR3 nucleotides: TGCGCCAGCAGCTTGGCTCCAGGGAATTCACCCCTCCACTTT. It translates to CASSLAPGNSPLHF.

This chain uses TRBV5-4 with TRBJ2-5, with 10 bases matching TRBD2. With V trimmed by 3 bases and J by 1 base, 9 bases remained unmatched. The CDR3 has 17 residues. Germline lookup yields CDR1 SGHNT and CDR2 YYREEE (reference sequence). The CDR3, as DNA: TGTGCCAGCAGCTCCCGGGTAGCGGGAGGCCTCCAAGAGACCCAGTACTTC. This codes for CASSSRVAGGLQETQYF.

J is TRBJ2-1 and V is TRBV7-9; no clear D gene. V was pared by 2 bases and J by 5 bases, with 4 bases between. Germline loops: CDR1 SEHNR, CDR2 FQNEAQ (reference sequence). The CDR3 spans 12 residues. The CDR3 here is CASSLLDNEQFF. DNA of the CDR3: TGTGCCAGCAGCTTACTGGACAATGAGCAGTTCTTC.

The J gene is TRBJ2-5, the V gene TRBV5-6; TRBD2 might be the D (6 bases). Germline CDR1 SGHDT, CDR2 YYEEEE. CDR3 size: 16 residues. Trimming shortened V by 4 bases and J by 4 bases, and 20 bases separated the two germline ends. DNA of the CDR3: TGTGCCAGCAGCACCAAAGGCGGGCTAGCGAGAGAGACCCAGTACTTC. Amino acids: CASSTKGGLARETQYF.

This chain's CDR3 is CASSPPAATNNEQFF. The CDR3 nucleotides are TGTGCCAGCTCACCACCGGCCGCTACAAACAATGAGCAGTTCTTC. The V gene is TRBV18, the J gene TRBJ2-1, with no clear D. The CDR3 is made up of 15 amino acids. Per germline, CDR1 KGHSH and CDR2 LQKENI. With 0 bases removed from V and 5 bases from J, the gap between germline ends came to 11 bases. Supplemented by reference TRBV18 and TRBJ2-1, the full variable domain reads NAGVMQNPRHLVRRRGQEARLRCSPMKGHSHVYWYRQLPEEGLKFMVYLQKENIIDESGMPKERFSAEFPKEGPSILRIQQVVRGDSAAYFCASSPPAATNNEQFFGPGTRLTVL.

This clone has only one observation. The chain employs TRBV11-3 and TRBJ2-1, with D perhaps matching TRBD2 (5 bases). V lost 2 bases, J lost 6 bases, and 11 bases lay in between. This CDR3 is built from 14 residues. Germline CDR1 SGHNT, CDR2 YENEEA. CDR3 protein: CASSLRGKGNEQFF. CDR3 nucleotide sequence: TGTGCCAGCAGCTTACGGGGAAAGGGCAATGAGCAGTTCTTC.

The chain has TRBV30 and TRBJ2-7; D not certain. Trimming took 1 base from V and 2 from J, leaving 6 bases between them. Germline CDR1 and CDR2: GTSNPN and SVGIG (reference sequence). The CDR3 is made up of 12 amino acids. The chain's CDR3 is CAWSGDTYEQYF. CDR3 sequence (DNA): TGTGCCTGGAGTGGTGACACCTACGAGCAGTACTTC.

The chain combines TRBV6-1 with TRBJ2-4; D may be TRBD1 (6 bases). The CDR3 length is 15 residues. Trimming removed 6 bases at V and 1 base at J, with 13 bases between. Germline CDR1 is MNHNS and CDR2 is SASEGT. CDR3 DNA: TGTGCCAGCAGCCCTTCAAGGGGGGCCAAAAACATTCAGTACTTC. This sequence encodes CASSPSRGAKNIQYF.

The CDR3 nucleotides read TGTGCCAGCAGTCTCAATATCTTCACTGAAGCTTTCTTT. It specifies CASSLNIFTEAFF. The rearrangement uses TRBV6-5 and TRBJ1-1, with D hard to call. CDR3 length equals 13 residues. CDR1 is MNHEY, CDR2 SVGAGI, per germline. The V end lost 5 bases, the J end lost 4 bases, and 11 bases lay between the germline ends.

This chain uses TRBV18 with TRBJ2-7, with 7 bases aligning to TRBD1. The length of the CDR3 is 14 residues. J was trimmed by 5 bases and V by 3 bases; bases with no gene match: 7. CDR1 KGHSH and CDR2 LQKENI come from the germline V gene. The CDR3 protein is CASSPNRGRNEQYF. The CDR3 bases are TGTGCCAGCTCACCCAACAGGGGACGGAACGAGCAGTACTTC.